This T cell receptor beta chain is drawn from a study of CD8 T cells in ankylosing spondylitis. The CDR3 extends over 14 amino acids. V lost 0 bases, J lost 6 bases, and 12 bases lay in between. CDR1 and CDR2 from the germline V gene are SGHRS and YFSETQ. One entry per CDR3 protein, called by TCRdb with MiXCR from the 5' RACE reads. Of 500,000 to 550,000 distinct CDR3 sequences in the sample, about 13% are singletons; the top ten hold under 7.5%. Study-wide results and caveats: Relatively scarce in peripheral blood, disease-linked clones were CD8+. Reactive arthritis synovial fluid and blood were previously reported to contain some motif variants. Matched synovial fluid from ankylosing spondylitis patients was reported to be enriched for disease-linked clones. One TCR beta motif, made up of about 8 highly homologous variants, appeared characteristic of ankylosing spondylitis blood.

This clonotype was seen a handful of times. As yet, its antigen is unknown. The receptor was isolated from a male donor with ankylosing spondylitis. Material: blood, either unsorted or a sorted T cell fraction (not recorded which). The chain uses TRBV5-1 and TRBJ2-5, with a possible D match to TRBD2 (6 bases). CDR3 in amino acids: CASSLAPSEKTQYF. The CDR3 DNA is TGCGCCAGCAGCTTGGCCCCTAGCGAGAAGACCCAGTACTTC.